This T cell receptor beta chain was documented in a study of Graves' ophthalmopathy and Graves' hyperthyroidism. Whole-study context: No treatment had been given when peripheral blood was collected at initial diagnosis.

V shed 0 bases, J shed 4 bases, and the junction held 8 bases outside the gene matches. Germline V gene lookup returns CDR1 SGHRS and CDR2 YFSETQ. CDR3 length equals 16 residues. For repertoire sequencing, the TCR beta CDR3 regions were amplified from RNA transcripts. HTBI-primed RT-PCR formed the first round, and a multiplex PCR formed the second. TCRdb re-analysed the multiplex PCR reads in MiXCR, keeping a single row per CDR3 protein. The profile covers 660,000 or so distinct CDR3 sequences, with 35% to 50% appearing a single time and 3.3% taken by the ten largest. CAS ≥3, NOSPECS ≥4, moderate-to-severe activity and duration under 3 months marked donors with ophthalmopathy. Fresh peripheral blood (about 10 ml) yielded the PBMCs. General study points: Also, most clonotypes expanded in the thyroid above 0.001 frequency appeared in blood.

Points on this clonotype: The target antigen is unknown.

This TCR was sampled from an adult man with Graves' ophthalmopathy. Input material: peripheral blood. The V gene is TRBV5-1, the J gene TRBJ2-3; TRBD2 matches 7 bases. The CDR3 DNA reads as TGCGCCAGCAGCTTGGCCTTTGGCGGGAGTTCAGATACGCAGTATTTT. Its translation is CASSLAFGGSSDTQYF.